The rows below give T cell receptor beta chains drawn from one sample of a study of blood T cells in healthy people across ages. One entry per CDR3 protein, called by TCRdb with MiXCR from the 5' RACE reads. The sample yields about 1,400,000 distinct CDR3 sequences, roughly 45% seen once. Material for sequencing was blood. The receptors shown here come from a woman aged 18 to 35 in good health. Both conserved end residues are part of each CDR3. Fields, in order: CDR3 protein, CDR3 DNA, D gene, clone size, V gene, J gene. The D gene is left open where the match is weak. The size of a clone is reported for some rows only, either as once, few or many, or as a class for expanded clones.

cdr3_aa: CASSVAGDWPETQYF
cdr3_nt: TGTGCCAGCAGCGTAGCAGGGGACTGGCCAGAGACCCAGTACTTC
d_call: -
clone_size: -
v_call: TRBV9
j_call: TRBJ2-5

cdr3_aa: CASSPRGKGAGGRTYEQYF
cdr3_nt: TGTGCCAGCAGCCCAAGGGGGAAAGGAGCGGGAGGGAGGACCTACGAGCAGTACTTC
d_call: TRBD2
clone_size: -
v_call: TRBV7-6
j_call: TRBJ2-7

cdr3_aa: CASSAGTGIDTQYF
cdr3_nt: TGTGCCAGCAGCGCCGGGACAGGCATAGATACGCAGTATTTT
d_call: TRBD1
clone_size: -
v_call: TRBV11-2
j_call: TRBJ2-3

cdr3_aa: CASSQAENNEQFF
cdr3_nt: TGCGCCAGCAGCCAGGCGGAGAACAATGAGCAGTTCTTC
d_call: -
clone_size: few
v_call: TRBV4-1
j_call: TRBJ2-1

cdr3_aa: CASSNDDHRATIYF
cdr3_nt: TGTGCCAGCTCGAATGACGACCACCGGGCCACCATATATTTT
d_call: -
clone_size: -
v_call: TRBV28
j_call: TRBJ1-3

cdr3_aa: CASSHGTRVDGQFF
cdr3_nt: TGTGCCAGCAGCCATGGGACTAGGGTCGATGGGCAGTTCTTC
d_call: TRBD2
clone_size: -
v_call: TRBV3-1
j_call: TRBJ2-1

cdr3_aa: CASRLVTDTQYF
cdr3_nt: TGTGCCAGCAGATTGGTCACAGATACGCAGTATTTT
d_call: -
clone_size: -
v_call: TRBV7-2
j_call: TRBJ2-3

cdr3_aa: CASSLVGTSEQSRYF
cdr3_nt: TGTGCCAGCTCCCTAGTGGGGACTAGCGAACAATCGAGGTACTTC
d_call: TRBD2
clone_size: -
v_call: TRBV18
j_call: TRBJ2-5

cdr3_aa: CAGSLAVAGTRAYQETQYF
cdr3_nt: TGTGCCGGCAGTTTGGCCGTGGCGGGGACTAGGGCGTACCAAGAGACCCAGTACTTC
d_call: TRBD2
clone_size: -
v_call: TRBV6-5
j_call: TRBJ2-5

cdr3_aa: CSATSDRVNQPQHF
cdr3_nt: TGCAGTGCTACATCGGACAGGGTCAATCAGCCCCAGCATTTT
d_call: TRBD1
clone_size: few
v_call: TRBV20-1
j_call: TRBJ1-5

cdr3_aa: CAWSGGTYEQYF
cdr3_nt: TGTGCCTGGAGCGGGGGTACCTACGAGCAGTACTTC
d_call: -
clone_size: few
v_call: TRBV30
j_call: TRBJ2-7

cdr3_aa: CASRVTGTGGSYEQYF
cdr3_nt: TGTGCCAGCAGGGTTACCGGGACAGGGGGTTCCTACGAGCAGTACTTC
d_call: TRBD1
clone_size: -
v_call: TRBV2
j_call: TRBJ2-7

cdr3_aa: CSASPLGTDSSPLHF
cdr3_nt: TGCAGTGCTAGTCCCCTTGGGACAGATTCTTCACCCCTCCACTTT
d_call: TRBD1
clone_size: few
v_call: TRBV20-1
j_call: TRBJ1-6

cdr3_aa: CASSEWTDTGELFF
cdr3_nt: TGTGCCAGCAGTGAATGGACAGACACCGGGGAGCTGTTTTTT
d_call: -
clone_size: -
v_call: TRBV6-1
j_call: TRBJ2-2

cdr3_aa: CASSGHQGKVNIQYF
cdr3_nt: TGTGCCAGCAGTGGTCATCAGGGTAAAGTAAACATTCAGTACTTC
d_call: -
clone_size: -
v_call: TRBV25-1
j_call: TRBJ2-4

cdr3_aa: CSVAPAPGDNEQFF
cdr3_nt: TGCAGCGTTGCTCCCGCCCCCGGGGACAATGAGCAGTTCTTC
d_call: -
clone_size: -
v_call: TRBV29-1
j_call: TRBJ2-1

cdr3_aa: CASSLYSGVGDTQYF
cdr3_nt: TGTGCCAGCAGCCTATATAGCGGGGTTGGAGATACGCAGTATTTT
d_call: TRBD2
clone_size: -
v_call: TRBV13
j_call: TRBJ2-3

cdr3_aa: CASSLRGTSTSYEQYF
cdr3_nt: TGTGCCAGCAGTTTACGGGGGACTAGCACCTCCTACGAGCAGTACTTC
d_call: TRBD2
clone_size: -
v_call: TRBV27
j_call: TRBJ2-7

cdr3_aa: CASSYSVTSGGKYF
cdr3_nt: TGTGCCAGCAGTTACTCTGTGACTAGCGGGGGGAAGTACTTC
d_call: TRBD2
clone_size: few
v_call: TRBV6-5
j_call: TRBJ2-4

cdr3_aa: CASSEGSANTEAFF
cdr3_nt: TGCGCCAGCAGCGAGGGGTCAGCGAACACTGAAGCTTTCTTT
d_call: -
clone_size: few
v_call: TRBV5-1
j_call: TRBJ1-1

cdr3_aa: CASSEAGGQRNQPQHF
cdr3_nt: TGTGCCAGCAGTGAGGCAGGAGGACAAAGGAATCAGCCCCAGCATTTT
d_call: -
clone_size: -
v_call: TRBV6-1
j_call: TRBJ1-5

cdr3_aa: CASSPPSGRETQYF
cdr3_nt: TGTGCCAGCTCACCACCTAGCGGGAGAGAGACCCAGTACTTC
d_call: TRBD2
clone_size: -
v_call: TRBV18
j_call: TRBJ2-5

cdr3_aa: CSARGGAGNLGELFF
cdr3_nt: TGCAGTGCTAGAGGCGGGGCAGGGAACCTCGGGGAGCTGTTTTTT
d_call: -
clone_size: once
v_call: TRBV20-1
j_call: TRBJ2-2

cdr3_aa: CARSQSNDYEQYF
cdr3_nt: TGCGCCAGGAGCCAATCCAACGACTACGAGCAGTACTTC
d_call: -
clone_size: -
v_call: TRBV4-1
j_call: TRBJ2-7

cdr3_aa: CASSLLRASTDTQYF
cdr3_nt: TGTGCCAGCAGCCTTCTCCGGGCTAGCACAGATACGCAGTATTTT
d_call: -
clone_size: few
v_call: TRBV28
j_call: TRBJ2-3

cdr3_aa: CSVPSTSSSYEQFF
cdr3_nt: TGCAGCGTTCCTTCGACTAGCTCATCCTACGAGCAGTTCTTC
d_call: TRBD2
clone_size: -
v_call: TRBV29-1
j_call: TRBJ2-1

cdr3_aa: CASSQVSTNSPLHF
cdr3_nt: TGTGCCAGCAGCCAAGTATCAACCAATTCACCCCTCCACTTT
d_call: -
clone_size: -
v_call: TRBV3-1
j_call: TRBJ1-6

cdr3_aa: CASSYHTTGLAVNEQFF
cdr3_nt: TGTGCCAGCAGTTACCACACCACGGGACTAGCCGTCAATGAGCAGTTCTTC
d_call: TRBD2
clone_size: few
v_call: TRBV6-5
j_call: TRBJ2-1

cdr3_aa: CASSQGDMATMRQYF
cdr3_nt: TGCGCCAGCAGCCAGGGGGACATGGCTACGATGCGGCAGTACTTC
d_call: -
clone_size: -
v_call: TRBV4-1
j_call: TRBJ2-5

cdr3_aa: CASSQNLSPKQYF
cdr3_nt: TGTGCCAGCAGCCAAAACCTGAGTCCCAAGCAGTACTTC
d_call: -
clone_size: few
v_call: TRBV3-1
j_call: TRBJ2-7

cdr3_aa: CSASETGSPFTDTQYF
cdr3_nt: TGCAGTGCCTCGGAGACAGGGTCCCCTTTCACAGATACGCAGTATTTT
d_call: TRBD1
clone_size: few
v_call: TRBV20-1
j_call: TRBJ2-3

cdr3_aa: CASSKGRTQFNTEAFF
cdr3_nt: TGTGCCAGCAGTAAGGGACGGACCCAGTTTAACACTGAAGCTTTCTTT
d_call: -
clone_size: -
v_call: TRBV12-3/TRBV12-4
j_call: TRBJ1-1

cdr3_aa: CASSQGGPFKPGELFF
cdr3_nt: TGTGCCAGCAGCCAAGGGGGCCCCTTTAAACCTGGGGAGCTGTTTTTT
d_call: -
clone_size: -
v_call: TRBV3-1
j_call: TRBJ2-2

cdr3_aa: CACSHGQGNGYTF
cdr3_nt: TGTGCCTGCAGTCACGGACAGGGGAACGGCTACACCTTC
d_call: TRBD1
clone_size: -
v_call: TRBV3-1
j_call: TRBJ1-2

cdr3_aa: CASARGLAGPTGAMVKYF
cdr3_nt: TGTGCCAGCGCCCGAGGACTAGCGGGACCGACCGGGGCCATGGTAAAGTACTTC
d_call: TRBD2
clone_size: -
v_call: TRBV6-1
j_call: TRBJ2-7

cdr3_aa: CASRLSGPNYGYTF
cdr3_nt: TGTGCCAGCAGACTCAGCGGGCCTAACTATGGCTACACCTTC
d_call: -
clone_size: -
v_call: TRBV6-5
j_call: TRBJ1-2